This record concerns one T cell receptor beta chain sequence. Its antigen specificity is not known. There are no base qualities to consult, and no much larger clone falls within one base. The collaborating institutions used their own protocols to collect whole blood in K2EDTA tubes. Collaborator samples were shipped for TCRbeta analysis as frozen whole blood, isolated PBMCs, or DNA extracted from either sample type. The record originates from a study of blood T cell repertoires in COVID-19 (TCRdb year 2020). About the investigation overall: The collaborator samples originated in the United States, Italy and Spain and spanned the acute and convalescent phases of COVID-19. The material from the prospective study consisted of cDNA or gDNA derived from T cells, B-cell-depleted T cells, or PBMCs. Deeply sampled blood TCRbeta repertoires from subjects exposed to, actively infected with, or recovered from COVID-19 were included in the dataset. A freely available public database, intended as a resource for researchers studying the immune response to SARS-CoV-2, is where the repertoires were released. Samples were obtained from the ongoing ImmuneRACE study (first 160 participants) and from 1,254 subjects provided by 6 global collaborators. The sample metadata nearly always contained a de-identified subject ID, COVID-19 status, age in years and sex. HLA class I and class II types, where available, came from metadata supplied by the sample provider rather than from assay-based typing.

CDR1 SEHNR and CDR2 FQNEAQ are derived from the germline V gene (reference sequence). V is shortened by 4 bases, J by 5 bases, and the region joining them spans 5 bases. Including the terminal cysteine and phenylalanine, the CDR3 comprises 11 residues. Only the CDR3 DNA stays, 33 bases, in frame from base 1. Broader findings and caveats from the paper: The amount of clinical and demographic metadata varied by source and participant and was provided uncurated.

TCRbeta CDR3 regions were amplified from genomic DNA by means of the immunoSEQ Assay, a bias-controlled multiplex PCR. The paper's data handling went like this. The number of nucleated cells in each sample was estimated from the amplification of reference gene primers within the assay. To quantify the absolute abundance of each unique TCRbeta CDR3 rearrangement, sequence reads were collapsed and filtered. Productive Simpson clonality was computed per sample as the square root of Simpson's diversity index over productive rearrangements. This is the immuneACCESS table as TCRdb keeps it, with only in-frame sequences that have V and J called. A part of the clones is gone; compared with another copy, unresolved V genes explain less than half, and the rest is unexplained. The DNA was the basis for D and trimming; V, J and clone size are from that table. In all, the sample holds more than 100,000 clones, and about 79% of those were seen once. The leading ten clones occupy 2% to 2.5% of the sample.

Input material: peripheral blood. The rearrangement combines TRBV7-9 with TRBJ2-5; the D gene cannot be named for sure. This clonotype was obtained from a man aged 65 to 85 with acute or convalescent COVID-19. The sequenced DNA is TGTGCCAGCAGCTCTCTGGAGACCCAGTACTTC. This is translated as CASSSLETQYF.